These T cell receptor beta chains were read from a single sample in a study of T cells after yellow fever vaccination. Each CDR3 protein is one row after TCRdb ran MiXCR on the 5' RACE reads. The sample has about 120,000 distinct CDR3 sequences, roughly 9% seen once. The input for sequencing was CD8+ T cells sorted from PBMCs, taken on the day of the yellow fever booster vaccination. The receptors were gathered from a man younger than 30 who received the YFV17D yellow fever vaccine. Both conserved end residues are part of each CDR3. A D gene is named only where the DNA matches it firmly. The size of a clone is reported for some rows only, either as once, few or many, or as a class for expanded clones.

TRBJ2-1 | many | - | TRBV6-4 | CASSVGQGDYNEQFF | TGTGCCAGCAGTGTTGGGCAGGGAGACTACAATGAGCAGTTCTTC
TRBJ1-1 | - | - | TRBV7-9 | CASRGGGLNTEAFF | TGTGCCAGCAGAGGCGGGGGCTTGAACACTGAAGCTTTCTTT
TRBJ1-3 | few | TRBD1 | TRBV4-3 | CASSQVQGANTIYF | TGCGCCAGCAGCCAAGTGCAGGGGGCAAACACCATATATTTT
TRBJ2-1 | - | TRBD2 | TRBV6-1 | CASSDGLGEYNEQFF | TGTGCCAGCAGTGATGGACTAGGGGAGTACAATGAGCAGTTCTTC
TRBJ1-4 | - | - | TRBV4-1 | CASSQYQSNEKLFF | TGCGCCAGCAGCCAATATCAGTCTAATGAAAAACTGTTTTTT
TRBJ1-3 | few | - | TRBV7-2 | CASSFPSRISGNTIYF | TGTGCCAGCAGCTTCCCGTCGAGGATCTCTGGAAACACCATATATTTT
TRBJ2-3 | few | - | TRBV6-6 | CASSYRGAATDTQYF | TGTGCCAGCAGTTATAGAGGGGCCGCTACAGATACGCAGTATTTT
TRBJ2-1 | many | - | TRBV6-2/TRBV6-3 | CASSSSSYNEQFF | TGTGCCAGCAGTTCTAGCTCCTACAATGAGCAGTTCTTC
TRBJ2-7 | many | TRBD1 | TRBV7-9 | CASSLDWTGTHEQYF | TGTGCCAGCAGCTTAGATTGGACAGGGACCCACGAGCAGTACTTC
TRBJ2-3 | - | - | TRBV4-1 | CASSQHLKLAATDTQYF | TGCGCCAGCAGCCAACATCTAAAATTGGCTGCCACAGATACGCAGTATTTT
TRBJ2-5 | - | TRBD2 | TRBV7-8 | CASSLQRGGRETQYF | TGTGCCAGCAGCTTACAGCGGGGGGGCCGAGAGACCCAGTACTTC
TRBJ1-6 | - | - | TRBV19 | CASSISGGRNSPLHF | TGTGCCAGTAGTATATCTGGGGGGCGGAATTCACCCCTCCACTTT
TRBJ2-3 | few | TRBD2 | TRBV7-9 | CASSPRGGATDTQYF | TGTGCCAGCAGCCCTCGCGGGGGAGCCACAGATACGCAGTATTTT
TRBJ2-1 | - | TRBD2 | TRBV11-2 | CASSPGVAGGREQFF | TGTGCCAGCAGCCCCGGGGTAGCGGGGGGGCGTGAGCAGTTCTTC
TRBJ1-6 | many | - | TRBV29-1 | CSVGADRNSPLHF | TGCAGCGTGGGGGCAGATAGAAATTCACCCCTCCACTTT
TRBJ2-2 | few | - | TRBV7-6 | CASSLATSLTSGELFF | TGTGCCAGCAGCTTAGCGACATCTCTCACAAGCGGGGAGCTGTTTTTT
TRBJ2-1 | - | TRBD2 | TRBV29-1 | CSVDWRGDYNEQFF | TGCAGCGTCGACTGGCGGGGGGACTACAATGAGCAGTTCTTC
TRBJ2-3 | few | TRBD2 | TRBV6-4 | CASSSGGATDTQYF | TGTGCCAGCAGTAGCGGGGGGGCCACAGATACGCAGTATTTT
TRBJ2-1 | - | TRBD2 | TRBV4-1 | CASSPRTSGYNEQFF | TGCGCCAGCAGCCCTCGGACTAGCGGTTACAATGAGCAGTTCTTC
TRBJ1-1 | - | - | TRBV6-5 | CASSYYDSGTEAFF | TGTGCCAGCAGTTACTACGACTCAGGTACTGAAGCTTTCTTT
TRBJ1-1 | few | - | TRBV4-1 | CASSQKQNTEAFF | TGCGCCAGCAGCCAAAAGCAGAACACTGAAGCTTTCTTT
TRBJ1-1 | - | - | TRBV6-2/TRBV6-3 | CASSSPFTPLAAFF | TGTGCCAGCAGTTCCCCTTTCACCCCCCTGGCGGCTTTCTTT